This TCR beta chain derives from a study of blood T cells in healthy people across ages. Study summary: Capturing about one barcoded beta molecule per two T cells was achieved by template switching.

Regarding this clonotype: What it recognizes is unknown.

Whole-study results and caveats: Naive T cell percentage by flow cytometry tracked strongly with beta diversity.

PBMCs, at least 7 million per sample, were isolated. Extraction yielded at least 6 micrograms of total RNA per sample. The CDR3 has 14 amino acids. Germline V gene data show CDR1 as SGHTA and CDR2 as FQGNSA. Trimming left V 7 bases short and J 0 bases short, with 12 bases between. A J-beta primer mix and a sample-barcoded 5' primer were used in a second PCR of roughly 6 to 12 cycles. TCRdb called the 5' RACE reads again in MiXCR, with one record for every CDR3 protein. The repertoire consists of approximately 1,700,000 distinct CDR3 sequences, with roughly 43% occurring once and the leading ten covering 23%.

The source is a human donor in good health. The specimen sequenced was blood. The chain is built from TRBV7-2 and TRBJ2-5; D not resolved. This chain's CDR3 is CASNFETYQETQYF. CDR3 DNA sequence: TGTGCCAGCAACTTCGAAACCTACCAAGAGACCCAGTACTTC.